The next 23 T cell receptor beta chains were all read from a single sample in a study of shared clonotypes between healthy human individuals. Data came from immunoSEQ multiplex PCR; TCRdb stores just in-frame clones and leaves some out. The sample holds 450,000 to 600,000 clones, 79% seen once. What was sequenced was PBMCs. The origin of the receptors is a woman aged 40 to 49 in good health. Some clones in this sample may be carry-over from other donors' samples.

The gene calls are TRBV9 and TRBJ1-1, with 8 bases matching TRBD1. The ends lost 2 bases at V and 4 bases at J; junction bases unmatched: 16. Per germline, CDR1 SGDLS and CDR2 YYNGEE. The CDR3 consists of 18 residues. This chain's CDR3 is CASSVGAGQGARSTEAFF. CDR3 nucleotide sequence: TGTGCCAGCAGCGTCGGTGCTGGTCAGGGGGCGCGTAGCACTGAAGCTTTCTTT.

This rearrangement joins TRBV18 to TRBJ2-7; D perhaps matches TRBD1 (5 bases). CDR1 is KGHSH, CDR2 LQKENI, per germline. Between the trimmed V and J ends, which lost 2 bases and 6 bases, there was a span of 17 bases. CDR3 length equals 15 residues. CDR3 bases: TGTGCCAGCTCACCAGGGGCAGCAGTTCAGGGCGAGCAGTACTTC. It encodes CASSPGAAVQGEQYF.

This chain connects TRBV18 to TRBJ2-7; TRBD2 agrees at 7 bases. The CDR3 is made up of 15 amino acids. V shed 3 bases and J 3 bases; nucleotides not matched to a gene: 8. The germline V gene has CDR1 KGHSH and CDR2 LQKENI. This CDR3 reads CASSPGGGRGYEQYF. The CDR3 nucleotides read TGTGCCAGCTCACCTGGCGGCGGGAGAGGCTACGAGCAGTACTTC. Looking up the rest from reference TRBV18 and TRBJ2-7 gives the full variable domain: NAGVMQNPRHLVRRRGQEARLRCSPMKGHSHVYWYRQLPEEGLKFMVYLQKENIIDESGMPKERFSAEFPKEGPSILRIQQVVRGDSAAYFCASSPGGGRGYEQYFGPGTRLTVT.

This clone was detected only a few times. V gene TRBV19 combines with J gene TRBJ1-1, with 12 positions matching TRBD1. J gave up 5 bases and V 5 bases, and 3 bases lay outside the gene matches. Per germline, CDR1 LNHDA and CDR2 SQIVND (reference sequence). CDR3 length: 14 residues. CDR3 sequence (DNA): TGTGCCAGTAGTTTGGGACAGGGGGCTACTGAAGCTTTCTTT. Translated, it gives CASSLGQGATEAFF.

The CDR3 region has the DNA TGTGCCAGTAGCAGGGACACCAACACTGAAGCTTTCTTT. It translates to CASSRDTNTEAFF. The chain recombines TRBV19 with TRBJ1-1, with D possibly matching TRBD1 (6 bases). The CDR3 runs 13 residues. V was shortened by 6 bases and J by 2 bases, with 10 bases between the two germline ends. CDR1 is LNHDA, CDR2 SQIVND, per germline (reference sequence).

The chain couples TRBV11-2 to TRBJ2-7, with TRBD2 as a possible D gene (5 bases). Germline lookup yields CDR1 SGHAT and CDR2 FQNNGV. The V end lost 1 base, the J end lost 6 bases, and 10 bases lay between the germline ends. CDR3 length: 13 amino acids. CDR3 protein: CASSLGLAGEQYF. CDR3 coding DNA: TGTGCCAGCAGCTTAGGGCTAGCTGGCGAGCAGTACTTC.

The CDR3 region has the DNA TGTGCCAGCAGCCCCCAGGCGGGAGTAATATACGAGCAGTACTTC. Residues: CASSPQAGVIYEQYF. The chain uses TRBV7-6 and TRBJ2-7, with 7 bases identical to TRBD2. Germline V CDR1 and CDR2: SGHVS, FNYEAQ. The CDR3 has 15 amino acids. V lost 5 bases to trimming and J lost 4 bases; unmatched junction nucleotides: 11.

The genes are TRBV18 and TRBJ1-1; D uncertain. Germline CDR1 and CDR2: KGHSH and LQKENI. Trimming left V 0 bases short and J 4 bases short, with 12 bases between. The length of the CDR3 is 15 residues. The DNA of the CDR3 is TGTGCCAGCTCACCACCGGCCGGGTTTGGCACTGAAGCTTTCTTT. Translating it yields CASSPPAGFGTEAFF.

The V and J genes are TRBV5-4 and TRBJ2-1, with D hard to call. The V end lost 0 bases, the J end lost 7 bases, and 11 bases lay between the germline ends. The CDR3 covers 14 residues. The germline V gene has CDR1 SGHNT and CDR2 YYREEE (reference sequence). The chain's CDR3 is CASSLGGSRNEQFF. The CDR3 coding sequence is TGTGCCAGCAGCTTGGGCGGTTCGAGGAATGAGCAGTTCTTC.

For the CDR3, the DNA is TGTGCCAGCACCGAAAGCGGATACAATGAGCAGTTCTTC. Protein sequence: CASTESGYNEQFF. V gene TRBV27 combines with J gene TRBJ2-1, with D maybe TRBD2 (5 bases). The CDR3 is 13 amino acids. V was pared by 7 bases and J by 4 bases, with 11 bases between. The germline gives CDR1 MNHEY, CDR2 SMNVEV (reference sequence).

This rearrangement joins TRBV6-4 to TRBJ1-1; weak D call: TRBD1 (5 bases). V shed 7 bases and J shed 1 base, with 7 bases lying between them. Germline V gives CDR1 MRHNA, CDR2 SNTAGT. This CDR3 spans 12 amino acids. CDR3 DNA sequence: TGTGCCAGCAAAAGGGGGAACACTGAAGCTTTCTTT. This gives the protein CASKRGNTEAFF.

The chain links TRBV27 to TRBJ1-2, with D uncertain. The V end was cut by 2 bases, the J end by 8 bases, with 12 bases between. The germline V gene encodes CDR1 MNHEY and CDR2 SMNVEV (reference sequence). This CDR3 region has 13 residues. CDR3 nucleotides: TGTGCCAGCAGTTTAAACAGCGGCCAGGGCTACACCTTC. This encodes CASSLNSGQGYTF.

This chain joins TRBV19 and TRBJ1-3; D call uncertain. This CDR3 region has 12 residues. V lost 5 bases to trimming and J lost 2 bases, with 4 bases between them. In germline, CDR1 is LNHDA, CDR2 SQIVND (reference sequence). In DNA, the CDR3 is TGTGCCAGTAGTGCGGCTGGAAACACCATATATTTT. Translated: CASSAAGNTIYF.

This rearrangement joins TRBV11-2 to TRBJ2-5, with a tentative D call TRBD1 (8 bases). Germline CDR1 and CDR2: SGHAT and FQNNGV. This CDR3 contains 15 residues. V was pared by 6 bases and J by 4 bases, with 18 bases between. The CDR3 region has the DNA TGTGCCAGCAGTCGGACAGGGAGGGCGGGAGAGACCCAGTACTTC. This encodes CASSRTGRAGETQYF.

This sequence joins TRBV27 and TRBJ2-6; maybe TRBD1 (5 bases). CDR3 length equals 13 residues. The V gene lost 8 bases and the J gene lost 8 bases, with 13 bases spanning the gap. Germline V gene lookup returns CDR1 MNHEY and CDR2 SMNVEV (reference sequence). The DNA of the CDR3 is TGTGCCAGCTCCTACAGGCAGCCCAACGTCCTGACTTTC. Its translation: CASSYRQPNVLTF.

The V and J genes are TRBV9 and TRBJ2-3; 12 bases line up with TRBD2. Germline V lookup: CDR1 SGDLS, CDR2 YYNGEE. This CDR3 is 17 amino acids long. With V trimmed by 0 bases and J by 3 bases, 5 bases remained unmatched. CDR3 nucleotide sequence: TGTGCCAGCAGCGTAGATCCTAGCGGGAGGGGTACAGATACGCAGTATTTT. This encodes CASSVDPSGRGTDTQYF.

The CDR3 DNA is TGCGCCAGCAGCTTGAGCACACCTAACTATGGCTACACCTTC. It translates to CASSLSTPNYGYTF. The genes are TRBV5-1 and TRBJ1-2; D is unclear. Germline V gives CDR1 SGHRS, CDR2 YFSETQ. The CDR3 is 14 residues long. The V end was cut by 1 base, the J end by 0 bases, with 7 bases between.

The chain joins TRBV7-8 to TRBJ1-5, with D uncertain. V was cut by 1 base and J by 4 bases, with 5 bases left in between. Germline values: CDR1 SGHVS, CDR2 FQNEAQ. CDR3 length: 13 amino acids. The CDR3 DNA sequence: TGTGCCAGCAGCTTAGTAGAGAATCAGCCCCAGCATTTT. Its protein is CASSLVENQPQHF.

The chain couples TRBV28 to TRBJ2-5; 10 nucleotides match TRBD2. Germline CDR1 MDHEN, CDR2 SYDVKM. The CDR3 is 15 residues long. The junction had 3 bases not matched to a gene; V was cut back by 3 bases and J by 2 bases. The CDR3 loop is CASSFLTSGQETQYF. Here the CDR3 DNA reads TGTGCCAGCAGTTTCTTGACTAGCGGGCAAGAGACCCAGTACTTC.

V gene TRBV5-1 combines with J gene TRBJ2-2, with TRBD1 identical over 7 bases. CDR1 is SGHRS and CDR2 is YFSETQ in the germline V gene. The CDR3 is 14 residues long. With 4 bases clipped from V and 4 bases from J, the junction kept 4 bases outside the gene matches. For the CDR3, the DNA is TGCGCCAGCAGCCCAGGGACAGTCACCGGGGAGCTGTTTTTT. This gives the protein CASSPGTVTGELFF.

The J gene is TRBJ2-2, the V gene TRBV6-4, with D possibly matching TRBD2 (5 bases). The CDR3 is made up of 15 amino acids. The V end was cut by 5 bases, the J end by 0 bases, with 10 bases between. Germline lookup yields CDR1 MRHNA and CDR2 SNTAGT. CDR3 sequence reads: CASSRLAANTGELFF. The CDR3 nucleotides are TGTGCCAGCAGTAGGCTAGCTGCGAACACCGGGGAGCTGTTTTTT.

V and J are TRBV19 and TRBJ2-7; D might be TRBD1 (6 bases). V lost 7 bases, J lost 0 bases, and 13 bases lay in between. The CDR3 spans 14 residues. Germline V CDR1 and CDR2: LNHDA, SQIVND (reference sequence). CDR3: CASTLSTGSYEQYF. CDR3 coding DNA: TGTGCCAGTACCCTGTCGACAGGCTCCTACGAGCAGTACTTC.

The rearrangement uses TRBV28 and TRBJ2-7; D not resolved. The ends were cut back, 5 bases at V and 2 bases at J, with 10 bases in the middle. The CDR3 is made up of 13 amino acids. Germline V CDR1 and CDR2: MDHEN, SYDVKM. CDR3 coding DNA: TGTGCCAGCAGTCCCCCCGCCCCCTACGAGCAGTACTTC. Protein product: CASSPPAPYEQYF.